The rows below give T cell receptor beta chains drawn from one sample of a study of shared clonotypes between healthy human individuals. Using immunoSEQ multiplex PCR, the repertoire was profiled, and TCRdb retains in-frame clones only, with some absent. The data contain some 450,000 clones, around 77% of them singletons. The sequenced material came from PBMCs. These receptors all come from a woman between 40 and 55 years old in good health. Some clones in this sample may be carry-over from other donors' samples. The CDR3 runs from the conserved cysteine through the conserved F or W. The D gene is left open where the match is weak. Part of the rows lack a size; the others show once, few, many or a class for expanded clones.

>TRBD1|TRBV28|TRBJ2-1|-
CASSPGRGHPNEQFF
TGTGCCAGCAGTCCGGGCAGGGGGCATCCCAATGAGCAGTTCTTC
>-|TRBV28|TRBJ2-3|-
CASSRLGVRTDTQYF
TGTGCCAGCAGCCGGCTGGGGGTGAGGACAGATACGCAGTATTTT
>TRBD2|TRBV7-6|TRBJ2-2|-
CASSSRGGTGTGELFF
TGTGCCAGCAGCTCCCGGGGAGGGACTGGCACCGGGGAGCTGTTTTTT
>-|TRBV18|TRBJ2-6|-
CASAPSGANVLTF
TGTGCCAGCGCTCCGTCTGGGGCCAACGTCCTGACTTTC
>TRBD2|TRBV10-3|TRBJ2-7|-
CAISDGAGGLYEQYF
TGTGCCATCAGCGACGGAGCGGGAGGTTTATACGAGCAGTACTTC
>-|TRBV13|TRBJ1-1|-
CASSHDGWGENTEAFF
TGTGCCAGCAGCCATGACGGTTGGGGTGAGAACACTGAAGCTTTCTTT
>TRBD1|TRBV19|TRBJ2-7|-
CASSQMNRGEQYF
TGTGCCAGTAGCCAAATGAACAGGGGCGAGCAGTACTTC
>TRBD2|TRBV5-6|TRBJ2-7|-
CASSLGIAGDYEQYF
TGTGCCAGCAGCTTAGGAATAGCGGGGGACTACGAGCAGTACTTC
>-|TRBV19|TRBJ1-5|-
CASSRQAGPGQPQHF
TGTGCCAGTAGTAGACAGGCAGGTCCGGGACAGCCCCAGCATTTT
>TRBD2|TRBV11-3|TRBJ2-2|-
CASSPVAGVTGELFF
TGTGCCAGCAGTCCCGTAGCGGGAGTTACCGGGGAGCTGTTTTTT
>-|TRBV9|TRBJ2-7|-
CASSVFLAISSYEQYF
TGTGCCAGCAGCGTATTTTTGGCAATCAGCTCCTACGAGCAGTACTTC
>TRBD1|TRBV14|TRBJ2-7|once
CASSQAERGTGLDEQYF
TGTGCCAGCAGCCAGGCCGAGAGGGGGACAGGCCTTGACGAGCAGTACTTC
>TRBD1|TRBV7-2|TRBJ2-7|-
CASSLEAGGPYEQYF
TGTGCCAGCAGCTTAGAAGCAGGGGGACCCTACGAGCAGTACTTC
>-|TRBV9|TRBJ2-3|-
CASSASGTPTDTQYF
TGTGCCAGCAGCGCTTCCGGGACTCCCACAGATACGCAGTATTTT
>TRBD2|TRBV9|TRBJ2-6|-
CASSALAGASGANVLTF
TGTGCCAGCAGCGCACTAGCGGGGGCCTCTGGGGCCAACGTCCTGACTTTC
>-|TRBV4-3|TRBJ2-7|-
CASSQDGAGGSYEQYF
TGCGCCAGCAGCCAAGATGGGGCGGGTGGATCCTACGAGCAGTACTTC
>-|TRBV15|TRBJ2-3|-
CATSRTQGSTDTQYF
TGTGCCACCAGCAGGACACAGGGATCCACAGATACGCAGTATTTT
>-|TRBV5-1|TRBJ2-1|-
CASTRGSHMVDEQFF
TGCGCCAGCACCCGGGGGAGTCACATGGTGGATGAGCAGTTCTTC
>TRBD1|TRBV9|TRBJ1-4|once
CASIVGGLEEKLFF
TGTGCCAGCATCGTAGGGGGCTTGGAGGAAAAACTGTTTTTT
>-|TRBV4-1|TRBJ1-4|-
CASSHRQPSKYNEKLFF
TGCGCCAGCAGCCACAGACAGCCCTCCAAATATAATGAAAAACTGTTTTTT
>-|TRBV6-1|TRBJ2-7|-
CASSEGGGWYEQYF
TGTGCCAGCAGTGAAGGAGGGGGGTGGTACGAGCAGTACTTC
>TRBD2|TRBV6-6|TRBJ2-7|-
CASSYGGSGKYEQYF
TGTGCCAGCAGTTACGGGGGTAGCGGGAAGTACGAGCAGTACTTC
>TRBD1|TRBV7-6|TRBJ2-3|-
CASSSGTGGFADTQYF
TGTGCCAGCAGCTCAGGGACAGGGGGCTTTGCAGATACGCAGTATTTT
>-|TRBV2|TRBJ1-1|-
CASSGQFQWNSEAFF
TGTGCCAGCAGTGGACAATTTCAGTGGAACTCTGAAGCTTTCTTT
>TRBD2|TRBV7-2|TRBJ2-5|-
CASSLGGRTETQYF
TGTGCCAGCAGCTTAGGCGGGAGGACGGAGACCCAGTACTTC
>-|TRBV18|TRBJ2-5|-
CASSPGLRGTETQYF
TGTGCCAGCTCACCCGGGCTGCGGGGCACGGAGACCCAGTACTTC
>TRBD1|TRBV27|TRBJ2-2|-
CASSFLRGRSTGELFF
TGTGCCAGCAGTTTCCTCAGGGGGCGCAGCACCGGGGAGCTGTTTTTT
>-|TRBV6-6|TRBJ1-2|-
CASSTDSMGGYTF
TGTGCCAGCAGCACGGACAGCATGGGTGGCTACACCTTC
>-|TRBV27|TRBJ1-5|-
CASSLTGAASNQPQHF
TGTGCCAGCAGTCTCACCGGGGCAGCTAGCAATCAGCCCCAGCATTTT
>-|TRBV1|TRBJ1-1|-
CTSSQDWNTEAFF
TGCACCAGCAGCCAAGATTGGAACACTGAAGCTTTCTTT
>-|TRBV30|TRBJ1-1|few
CAWSGDIGFTEAFF
TGTGCCTGGAGTGGAGATATAGGCTTCACTGAAGCTTTCTTT
>-|TRBV6-4|TRBJ1-5|many
CASSVGENQPQHF
TGTGCCAGCAGTGTGGGGGAGAATCAGCCCCAGCATTTT
>-|TRBV15|TRBJ1-5|-
CATSRTGTNQPQHF
TGTGCCACCAGCAGAACAGGAACCAATCAGCCCCAGCATTTT
>-|TRBV23-1|TRBJ2-6|-
CASSQGFFGGLRGANVLTF
TGCGCCAGCAGTCAAGGGTTTTTTGGGGGCTTGCGCGGGGCCAACGTCCTGACTTTC
>TRBD2|TRBV29-1|TRBJ2-1|-
CSVCPWRERYDEQFF
TGCAGCGTTTGTCCCTGGCGGGAGAGGTACGATGAGCAGTTCTTC
>-|TRBV7-8|TRBJ2-4|-
CASSFLGTGDIQYF
TGTGCCAGCAGCTTCTTGGGAACGGGGGACATTCAGTACTTC
>TRBD2|TRBV5-1|TRBJ2-5|once
CASSLGGLAGGQETQYF
TGCGCCAGCAGCTTGGGGGGCCTAGCGGGAGGCCAAGAGACCCAGTACTTC
>-|TRBV30|TRBJ1-5|-
CAWTGKVGGPQHF
TGTGCCTGGACAGGGAAAGTGGGTGGGCCCCAGCATTTT
>TRBD1|TRBV9|TRBJ2-2|-
CASSVPSGTGDGELFF
TGTGCCAGCAGCGTACCCTCCGGGACAGGGGACGGGGAGCTGTTTTTT
>TRBD2|TRBV7-6|TRBJ2-1|-
CASSRSSGNSYNEQFF
TGTGCCAGCAGCAGAAGTAGCGGGAATTCCTACAATGAGCAGTTCTTC
>-|TRBV28|TRBJ2-3|once
CASEEGGFVGDTQYF
TGTGCCAGTGAAGAGGGGGGGTTCGTTGGAGATACGCAGTATTTT
>-|TRBV7-2|TRBJ1-1|many
CASSTRTANTEAFF
TGTGCCAGCAGCACCCGGACAGCTAACACTGAAGCTTTCTTT
>-|TRBV11-2|TRBJ2-7|-
CASSFGLRAGLGGEQYF
TGTGCCAGCAGCTTTGGCTTACGCGCGGGGCTTGGGGGCGAGCAGTACTTC